The 19 T cell receptor beta chains in this list originate from one sample, sequenced in a study of blood T cell repertoires in COVID-19. Sequenced by immunoSEQ multiplex PCR; TCRdb stores in-frame clones only, minus some. The sample records more than 85,000 clones, approximately 92% being singletons. Material for sequencing was peripheral blood. The receptors were sampled from a man between 18 and 29 years old with acute or convalescent COVID-19.

The V call is TRBV4-1, the J call TRBJ1-4, with a tentative D call TRBD1 (5 bases). Germline V lookup: CDR1 MGHRA, CDR2 YSYEKL. The CDR3 runs 13 residues. The ends were cut back, 0 bases at V and 6 bases at J, with 5 bases in the middle. The CDR3 here is CASSQEGDEKLFF. The CDR3 DNA is TGCGCCAGCAGCCAAGAAGGGGATGAAAAACTGTTTTTT.

The chain has TRBV6-5 and TRBJ2-2; D uncertain. The CDR3 is 13 residues long. V dropped 6 bases and J dropped 3 bases, with 8 bases sitting between them. Germline CDR1 is MNHEY and CDR2 is SVGAGI. CDR3 sequence: CASSPGYTGELFF. CDR3 sequence (DNA): TGTGCCAGCAGCCCCGGGTACACCGGGGAGCTGTTTTTT.

The V and J genes are TRBV12-5 and TRBJ2-3, with D possibly being TRBD1 (5 bases). Germline V gene sequence: CDR1 LGHNT, CDR2 FRNRAP. The V end lost 2 bases, the J end lost 0 bases, and 12 bases lay between the germline ends. CDR3 size: 16 residues. The CDR3 DNA reads TGTGCTAGTGGTTTGTGGGGCAGCACTAGCACAGATACGCAGTATTTT. This gives the protein CASGLWGSTSTDTQYF.

This clone has only a few counts. The V and J genes are TRBV7-9 and TRBJ1-2; 7 positions match TRBD1. The V gene end was trimmed by 4 bases and the J gene end by 2 bases; junction bases not matched to a gene: 4. Germline loops: CDR1 SEHNR, CDR2 FQNEAQ (reference sequence). CDR3 length: 14 residues. DNA of the CDR3: TGTGCCAGCAGCTCGGGACAGCTAAACTATGGCTACACCTTC. Its protein is CASSSGQLNYGYTF.

On this clone: A read error is likely, as this CDR3 ends without the conserved phenylalanine or tryptophan. Because the CDR3's place on the DNA is in doubt, the DNA is left out and the CDR3 is given as listed by TCRdb. This sequence joins TRBV2 and TRBJ1-1; the tabulated D call, TRBD1, remains unverified against the DNA. The CDR3 is 13 amino acids in total, end residues counted. The germline V gene has CDR1 SNHLY and CDR2 FYNNEI. The CDR3 protein is CASSEAGTGGVLV.

The chain joins TRBV5-1 to TRBJ1-1, with no clear D. Germline CDR1 reads SGHRS; CDR2 reads YFSETQ. Trimming cost V 0 bases and J 1 base, with 7 bases left between them. This CDR3 is built from 14 residues. This chain's CDR3 is CASSLAGGNTEAFF. For the CDR3, the DNA is TGCGCCAGCAGCTTGGCCGGAGGGAACACTGAAGCTTTCTTT.

The chain carries TRBV19 and TRBJ1-1; TRBD1 might be the D (6 bases). Germline V lookup: CDR1 LNHDA, CDR2 SQIVND (reference sequence). This CDR3 is built from 14 residues. Trimming cost V 6 bases and J 4 bases, with 15 bases left between them. Here the CDR3 DNA reads TGTGCCAGTAGATTGGCGGGGGCCTCCACTGAAGCTTTCTTT. Protein: CASRLAGASTEAFF.

The J gene is TRBJ2-1, the V gene TRBV11-2; possible D gene TRBD1, 5 bases. Deletions cut 4 bases from V and 10 bases from J, with 17 bases between. The germline gives CDR1 SGHAT, CDR2 FQNNGV. The CDR3 runs to 14 residues. In nucleotides, the CDR3 is TGTGCCAGCAGCTCCTTTGGGGCGTTCGGGGAGCAGTTCTTC. Translating gives CASSSFGAFGEQFF.

This chain uses TRBV5-1 with TRBJ1-1; 7 bases are a match to TRBD1. The CDR3 length is 15 residues. With 4 bases clipped from V and 3 bases from J, the junction kept 9 bases outside the gene matches. CDR1 SGHRS and CDR2 YFSETQ come from the germline V gene. CDR3: CASSQSRQGDTEAFF. CDR3 DNA sequence: TGCGCCAGCAGCCAGAGTAGACAGGGAGACACTGAAGCTTTCTTT.

The chain recombines TRBV6-5 with TRBJ1-2, with D possibly matching TRBD1 (5 bases). This CDR3 has 12 residues. The V end was cut by 7 bases, the J end by 8 bases, with 14 bases between. Germline V gene sequence: CDR1 MNHEY, CDR2 SVGAGI. The DNA of the CDR3 is TGTGCCAGCACCCCCTCAAGGGGAGGCTACACCTTC. It translates to CASTPSRGGYTF.

The CDR3 region is CASSSSTGTGVIEQFF. CDR3 nucleotides: TGTGCCAGCAGCTCGAGTACCGGGACAGGGGTTATTGAGCAGTTCTTC. V and J are TRBV7-9 and TRBJ2-1; the match to TRBD1 covers 10 bases. Trimming removed 4 bases from V and 9 bases from J; junction bases left unmatched: 12. The CDR3 has 16 residues. Per the germline V gene, CDR1 is SEHNR and CDR2 is FQNEAQ (reference sequence).

The chain combines TRBV25-1 with TRBJ2-4; TRBD2 matches at 7 bases. The CDR3 runs 17 residues. Germline-derived CDR1 and CDR2 are MGHDK and SYGVNS. Trimming took 4 bases from V and 1 from J; bases not matched to a gene: 10. CDR3 DNA: TGTGCCAGCAGTGCCTTGGGGGGGATCTCCGCCAAAAACATTCAGTACTTC. Amino acids: CASSALGGISAKNIQYF. The variable domain in full, with the rest retrieved from reference TRBV25-1 and TRBJ2-4, is EADIYQTPRYLVIGTGKKITLECSQTMGHDKMYWYQQDPGMELHLIHYSYGVNSTEKGDLSSESTVSRIRTEHFPLTLESARPSHTSQYLCASSALGGISAKNIQYFGAGTRLSVL.

This chain connects TRBV7-2 to TRBJ2-7; D is unresolved. V was shortened by 6 bases and J by 4 bases, with 7 bases between the two germline ends. Germline V gene data show CDR1 as SGHTA and CDR2 as FQGNSA. This CDR3 region has 11 residues. CDR3 sequence (DNA): TGTGCCAGCAGTCAAGCGTACGAGCAGTACTTC. Translated: CASSQAYEQYF.

The chain has TRBV19 and TRBJ1-2; 8 nucleotides match TRBD1. V was pared by 4 bases and J by 5 bases, with 12 bases of the junction left unmatched. This CDR3 is built from 16 residues. The germline V gene encodes CDR1 LNHDA and CDR2 SQIVND (reference sequence). CDR3 region: CASSTLSDRDLYGYTF. The CDR3 bases are TGTGCCAGTAGTACCCTCTCGGACAGGGACCTTTATGGCTACACCTTC.

In this sample, this clone turned up a few times. The CDR3, as DNA: TGTGCCACCAGTGCACCTATCCCGGGACAGGGGCCATACGAGCAGTACTTC. This gives the protein CATSAPIPGQGPYEQYF. V and J are TRBV24-1 and TRBJ2-7; TRBD1 matches at 10 bases. In germline, CDR1 is KGHDR, CDR2 SFDVKD. V shed 5 bases and J 4 bases; nucleotides not matched to a gene: 13. There are 17 residues in the CDR3.

The rearrangement uses TRBV5-1 and TRBJ1-1; 10 bases map to TRBD1. V trimming: 4 bases; J trimming: 3 bases; junction bases outside the gene matches: 3. Germline V gene data show CDR1 as SGHRS and CDR2 as YFSETQ. The CDR3 is made up of 14 amino acids. In DNA form, the CDR3 reads TGCGCCAGCAGCCCAGGACAGGGGGACACTGAAGCTTTCTTT. Translated, it gives CASSPGQGDTEAFF.

The V gene is TRBV7-9, the J gene TRBJ1-5, with D possibly TRBD1 on 6 matching bases. CDR1 and CDR2 (germline): SEHNR, FQNEAQ (reference sequence). This CDR3 is 16 amino acids long. V lost 0 bases to trimming and J lost 4 bases, with 13 bases between them. The CDR3 DNA is TGTGCCAGCAGCTTAGCGAGTGGGCAGGGGAATCAGCCCCAGCATTTT. It encodes CASSLASGQGNQPQHF.

V gene TRBV4-1 combines with J gene TRBJ1-3; TRBD1 is a possible D gene (5 bases). CDR1 is MGHRA, CDR2 YSYEKL, per germline. This CDR3 comprises 16 residues. Trimming took off 1 base at V and 0 bases at J, with 10 bases between the two ends. The CDR3 region has the DNA TGCGCCAGCAGCCAAGTTGGGGGGGGCTCTGGAAACACCATATATTTT. Its translation is CASSQVGGGSGNTIYF.

The chain couples TRBV6-1 to TRBJ1-2; 9 nucleotides agree with TRBD1. Germline assignment: CDR1 MNHNS and CDR2 SASEGT. The CDR3 totals 16 residues. The junction had 14 bases not matched to a gene; V was cut back by 4 bases and J by 8 bases. CDR3 nucleotide sequence: TGTGCCAGCAGTGCAAACGCCGGGACAGGGTCCTTCGGCTACACCTTC. Encoded protein: CASSANAGTGSFGYTF.